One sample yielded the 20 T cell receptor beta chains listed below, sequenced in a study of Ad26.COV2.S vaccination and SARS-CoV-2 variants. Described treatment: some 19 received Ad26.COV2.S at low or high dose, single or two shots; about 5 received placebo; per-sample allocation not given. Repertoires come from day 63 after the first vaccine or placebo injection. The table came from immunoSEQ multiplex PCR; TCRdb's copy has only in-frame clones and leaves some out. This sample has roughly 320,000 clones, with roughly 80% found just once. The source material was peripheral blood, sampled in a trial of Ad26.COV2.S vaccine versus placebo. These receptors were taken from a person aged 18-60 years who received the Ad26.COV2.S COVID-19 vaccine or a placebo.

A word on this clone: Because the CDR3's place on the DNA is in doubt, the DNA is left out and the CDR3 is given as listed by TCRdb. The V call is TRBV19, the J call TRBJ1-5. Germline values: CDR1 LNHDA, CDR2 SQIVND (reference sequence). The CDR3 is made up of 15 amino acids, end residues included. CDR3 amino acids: CASASGRGGDQPQHF.

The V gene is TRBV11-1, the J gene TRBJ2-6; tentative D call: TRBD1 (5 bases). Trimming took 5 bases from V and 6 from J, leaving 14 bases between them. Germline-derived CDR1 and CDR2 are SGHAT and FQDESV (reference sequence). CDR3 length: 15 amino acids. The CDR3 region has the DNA TGTGCCAGCAGCCCCAGGGTGGGGAAGGCCAACGTCCTGACTTTC. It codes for CASSPRVGKANVLTF.

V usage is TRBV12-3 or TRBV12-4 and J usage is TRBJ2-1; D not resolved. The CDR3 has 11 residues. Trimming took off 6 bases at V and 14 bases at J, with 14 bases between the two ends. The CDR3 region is CASRLSFSKFF. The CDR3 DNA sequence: TGTGCCAGCAGATTGAGCTTCTCGAAGTTCTTC.

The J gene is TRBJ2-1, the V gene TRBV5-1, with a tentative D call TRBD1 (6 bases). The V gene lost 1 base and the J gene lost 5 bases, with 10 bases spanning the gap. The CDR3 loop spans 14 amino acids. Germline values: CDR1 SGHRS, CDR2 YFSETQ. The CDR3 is CASSLRNRDNEQFF. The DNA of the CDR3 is TGCGCCAGCAGCTTGAGGAACAGGGACAATGAGCAGTTCTTC.

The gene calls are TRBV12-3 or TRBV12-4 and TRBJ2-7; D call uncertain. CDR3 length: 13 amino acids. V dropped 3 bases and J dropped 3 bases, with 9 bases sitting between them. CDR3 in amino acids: CASSFGSGYEQYF. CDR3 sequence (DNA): TGTGCCAGCAGTTTTGGTTCCGGCTACGAGCAGTACTTC.

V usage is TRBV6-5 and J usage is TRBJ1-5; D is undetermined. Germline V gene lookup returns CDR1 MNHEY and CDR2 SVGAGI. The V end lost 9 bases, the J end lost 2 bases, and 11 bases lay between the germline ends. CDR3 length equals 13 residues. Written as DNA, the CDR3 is TGTGCCAGTCGTGGGGAGCGCAATCAGCCCCAGCATTTT. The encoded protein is CASRGERNQPQHF.

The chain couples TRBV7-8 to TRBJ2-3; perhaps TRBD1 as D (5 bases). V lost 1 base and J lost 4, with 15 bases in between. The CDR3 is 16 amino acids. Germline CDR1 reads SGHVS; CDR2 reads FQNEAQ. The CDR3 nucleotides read TGTGCCAGCAGCTTAGGGTGGCAGGGTAAAGCAGATACGCAGTATTTT. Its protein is CASSLGWQGKADTQYF.

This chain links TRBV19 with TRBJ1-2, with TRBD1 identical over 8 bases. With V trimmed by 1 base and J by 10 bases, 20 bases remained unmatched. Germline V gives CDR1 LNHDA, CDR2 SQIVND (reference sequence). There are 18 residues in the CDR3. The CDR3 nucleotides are TGTGCCAGTAGTATAGCAAGGGGTAACCGGGACAGGCCTCATCACTACACCTTC. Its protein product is CASSIARGNRDRPHHYTF.

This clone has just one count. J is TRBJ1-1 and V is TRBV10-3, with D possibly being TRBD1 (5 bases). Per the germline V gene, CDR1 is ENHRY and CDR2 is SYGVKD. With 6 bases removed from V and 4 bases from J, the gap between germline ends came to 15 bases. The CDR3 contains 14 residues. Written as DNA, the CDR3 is TGTGCCATCAGGCTAGGCCAGGGTGGCACTGAAGCTTTCTTT. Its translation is CAIRLGQGGTEAFF.

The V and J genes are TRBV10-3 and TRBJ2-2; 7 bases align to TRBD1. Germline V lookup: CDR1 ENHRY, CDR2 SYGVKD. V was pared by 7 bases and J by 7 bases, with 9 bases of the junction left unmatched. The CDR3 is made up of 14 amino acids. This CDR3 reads CAITIGGTGGELFF. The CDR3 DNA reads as TGTGCCATCACGATAGGGGGCACGGGCGGGGAGCTGTTTTTT.

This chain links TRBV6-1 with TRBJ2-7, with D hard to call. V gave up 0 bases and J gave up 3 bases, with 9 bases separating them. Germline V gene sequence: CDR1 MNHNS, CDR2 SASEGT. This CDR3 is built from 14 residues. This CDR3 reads CASSEAYGNYEQYF. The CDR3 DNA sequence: TGTGCCAGCAGTGAAGCGTACGGAAACTACGAGCAGTACTTC.

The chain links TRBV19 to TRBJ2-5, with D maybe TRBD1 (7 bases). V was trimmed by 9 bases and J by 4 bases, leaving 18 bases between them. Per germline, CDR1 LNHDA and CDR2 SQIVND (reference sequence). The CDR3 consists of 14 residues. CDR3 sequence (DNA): TGTGCCAGCGCTCCAAGACAGGGAGGAGAGACCCAGTACTTC. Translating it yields CASAPRQGGETQYF.

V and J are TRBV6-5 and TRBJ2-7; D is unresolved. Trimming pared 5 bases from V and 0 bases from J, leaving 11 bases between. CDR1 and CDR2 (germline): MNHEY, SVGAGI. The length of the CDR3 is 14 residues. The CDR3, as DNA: TGTGCCAGCAGTCCTATGCTTGGCTCCTACGAGCAGTACTTC. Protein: CASSPMLGSYEQYF.

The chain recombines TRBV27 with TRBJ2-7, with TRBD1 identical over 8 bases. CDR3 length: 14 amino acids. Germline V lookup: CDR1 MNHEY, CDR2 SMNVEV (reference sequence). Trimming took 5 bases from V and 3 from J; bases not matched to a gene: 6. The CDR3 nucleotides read TGTGCCAGCAGTCCTACAGGGGGAGGCTACGAGCAGTACTTC. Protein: CASSPTGGGYEQYF.

The CDR3 loop reads CASRIGTGSDEQYF. CDR3 in DNA: TGTGCCAGCAGGATCGGGACAGGGAGCGACGAGCAGTACTTC. V gene TRBV3-1 (or the pseudogene TRBV3-2) combines with J gene TRBJ2-7; 9 bases are shared with TRBD1. The CDR3 has 14 residues. The junction had 8 bases not matched to a gene; V was cut back by 6 bases and J by 5 bases. Germline CDR1 and CDR2: LGHDT and YNNKEL (reference sequence).

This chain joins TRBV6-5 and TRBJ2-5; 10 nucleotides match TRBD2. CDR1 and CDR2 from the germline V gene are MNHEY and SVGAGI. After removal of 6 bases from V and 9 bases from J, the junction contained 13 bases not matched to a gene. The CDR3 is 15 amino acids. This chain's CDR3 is CASRLLAGTSRAQYF. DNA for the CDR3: TGTGCCAGCAGACTACTAGCGGGGACCAGCAGGGCCCAGTACTTC.

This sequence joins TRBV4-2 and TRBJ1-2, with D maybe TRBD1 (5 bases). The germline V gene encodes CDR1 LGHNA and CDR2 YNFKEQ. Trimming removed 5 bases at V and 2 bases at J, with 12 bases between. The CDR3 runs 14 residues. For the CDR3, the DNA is TGTGCCAGCAGCGTTACAGGATTAAACTATGGCTACACCTTC. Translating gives CASSVTGLNYGYTF.

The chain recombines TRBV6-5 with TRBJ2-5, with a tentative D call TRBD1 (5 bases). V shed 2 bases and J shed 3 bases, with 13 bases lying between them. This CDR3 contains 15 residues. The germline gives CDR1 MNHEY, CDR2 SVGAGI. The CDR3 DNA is TGTGCCAGCAGTTACGTGACAGACCATAAAGAGACCCAGTACTTC. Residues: CASSYVTDHKETQYF.

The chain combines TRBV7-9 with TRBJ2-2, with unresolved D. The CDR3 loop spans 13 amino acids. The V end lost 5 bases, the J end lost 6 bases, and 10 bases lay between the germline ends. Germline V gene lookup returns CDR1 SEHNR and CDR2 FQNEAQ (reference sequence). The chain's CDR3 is CASSRRSSGELFF. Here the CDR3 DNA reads TGTGCCAGCAGCCGAAGGTCCTCCGGGGAGCTGTTTTTT.

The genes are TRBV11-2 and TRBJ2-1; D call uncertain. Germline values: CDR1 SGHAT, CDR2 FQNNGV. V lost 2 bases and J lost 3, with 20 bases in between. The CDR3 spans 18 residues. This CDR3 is CASSLSLRASLLYNEQFF. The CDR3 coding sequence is TGTGCCAGCAGCTTATCCCTCAGAGCTTCACTACTCTACAATGAGCAGTTCTTC.